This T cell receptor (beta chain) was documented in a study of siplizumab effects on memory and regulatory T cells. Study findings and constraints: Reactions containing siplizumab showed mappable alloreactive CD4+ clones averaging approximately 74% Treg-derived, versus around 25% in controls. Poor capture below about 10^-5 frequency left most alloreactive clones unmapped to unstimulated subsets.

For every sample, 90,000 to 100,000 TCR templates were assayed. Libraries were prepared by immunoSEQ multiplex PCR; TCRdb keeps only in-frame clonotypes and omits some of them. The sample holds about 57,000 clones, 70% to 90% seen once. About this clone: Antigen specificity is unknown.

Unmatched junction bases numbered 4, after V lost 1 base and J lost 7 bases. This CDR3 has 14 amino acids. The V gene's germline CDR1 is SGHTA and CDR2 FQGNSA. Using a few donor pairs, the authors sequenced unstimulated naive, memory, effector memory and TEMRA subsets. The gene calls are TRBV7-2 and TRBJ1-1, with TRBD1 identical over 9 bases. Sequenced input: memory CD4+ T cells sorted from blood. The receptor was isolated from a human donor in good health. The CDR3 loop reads CASSLDGTGFEAFF. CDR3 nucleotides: TGTGCCAGCAGCTTAGACGGGACAGGGTTTGAAGCTTTCTTT.